The clone carrying this TCR beta chain has just a few counts. Its antigen is as yet unknown. The data belong to a study of identical twins. A template switching step contributed a universal primer site, while unique molecular identifiers were present in the cDNA. TCRdb redid the calling of the 5' RACE reads with MiXCR, one entry per CDR3 protein. Among about 340,000 distinct CDR3 sequences listed, approximately 10% were seen once. Findings and limits, study-wide: Donors were not followed over many years; analysis was cross-sectional. There were fewer insertions in abundant cord blood beta clonotypes, but memory repertoires showed no such pattern.

This clonotype was obtained from a woman aged 50 to 60 in good health. The sequenced material came from naive T cells sorted from blood.

The CDR3 nucleotides are TGTGCCAGCATTCCCAGCGGGAGGGCCAATACGCAGTATTTT. Protein sequence: CASIPSGRANTQYF. The rearrangement joins TRBV2 to TRBJ2-3, with 10 bases identical to TRBD2. This CDR3 is built from 14 residues. Germline V gene data show CDR1 as SNHLY and CDR2 as FYNNEI. V dropped 7 bases and J dropped 7; count of bases not matched to a gene: 8.